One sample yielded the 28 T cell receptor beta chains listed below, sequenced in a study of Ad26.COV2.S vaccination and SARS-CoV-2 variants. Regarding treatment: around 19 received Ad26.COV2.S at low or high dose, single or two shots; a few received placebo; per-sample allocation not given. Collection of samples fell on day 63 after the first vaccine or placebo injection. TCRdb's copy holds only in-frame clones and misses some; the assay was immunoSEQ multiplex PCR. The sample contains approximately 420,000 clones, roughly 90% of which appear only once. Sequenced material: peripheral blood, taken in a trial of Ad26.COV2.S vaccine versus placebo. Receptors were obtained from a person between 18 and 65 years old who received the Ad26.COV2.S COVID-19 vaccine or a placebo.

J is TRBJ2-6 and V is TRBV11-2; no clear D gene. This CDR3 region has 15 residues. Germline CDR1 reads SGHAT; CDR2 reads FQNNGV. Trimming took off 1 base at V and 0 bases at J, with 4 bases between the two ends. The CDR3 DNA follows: TGTGCCAGCAGCTTAGGGAGCTCTGGGGCCAACGTCCTGACTTTC. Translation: CASSLGSSGANVLTF. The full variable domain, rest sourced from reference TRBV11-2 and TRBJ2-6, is EAGVAQSPRYKIIEKRQSVAFWCNPISGHATLYWYQQILGQGPKLLIQFQNNGVVDDSQLPKDRFSAERLKGVDSTLKIQPAKLEDSAVYLCASSLGSSGANVLTFGAGSRLTVL.

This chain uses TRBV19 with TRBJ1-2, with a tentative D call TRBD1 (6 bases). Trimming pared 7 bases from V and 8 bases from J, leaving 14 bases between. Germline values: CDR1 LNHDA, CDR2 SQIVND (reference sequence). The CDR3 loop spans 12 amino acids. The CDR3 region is CASNPQGEGYTF. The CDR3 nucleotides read TGTGCCAGTAACCCACAGGGTGAAGGCTACACCTTC. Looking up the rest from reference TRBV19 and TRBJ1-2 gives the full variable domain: DGGITQSPKYLFRKEGQNVTLSCEQNLNHDAMYWYRQDPGQGLRLIYYSQIVNDFQKGDIAEGYSVSREKKESFPLTVTSAQKNPTAFYLCASNPQGEGYTFGSGTRLTVV.

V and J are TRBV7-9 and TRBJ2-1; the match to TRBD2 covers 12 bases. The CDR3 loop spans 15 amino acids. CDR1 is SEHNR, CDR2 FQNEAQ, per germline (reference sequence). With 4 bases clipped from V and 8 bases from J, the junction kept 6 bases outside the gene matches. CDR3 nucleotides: TGTGCCAGCAGCTCCGCTAGCGGGGGGGCCGATGAGCAGTTCTTC. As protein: CASSSASGGADEQFF.

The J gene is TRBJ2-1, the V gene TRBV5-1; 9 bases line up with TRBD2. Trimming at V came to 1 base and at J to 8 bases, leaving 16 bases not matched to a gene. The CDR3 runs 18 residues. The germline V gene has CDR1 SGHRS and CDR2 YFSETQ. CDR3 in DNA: TGCGCCAGCAGCTTGTCGGTCAGCGGGGGGTTAGATGTGGATGAGCAGTTCTTC. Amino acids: CASSLSVSGGLDVDEQFF.

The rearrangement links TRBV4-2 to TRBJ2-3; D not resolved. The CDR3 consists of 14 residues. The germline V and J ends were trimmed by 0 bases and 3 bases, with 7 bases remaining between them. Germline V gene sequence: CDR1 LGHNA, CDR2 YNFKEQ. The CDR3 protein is CASSQDRGTDTQYF. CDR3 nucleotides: TGTGCCAGCAGCCAAGATCGTGGGACAGATACGCAGTATTTT.

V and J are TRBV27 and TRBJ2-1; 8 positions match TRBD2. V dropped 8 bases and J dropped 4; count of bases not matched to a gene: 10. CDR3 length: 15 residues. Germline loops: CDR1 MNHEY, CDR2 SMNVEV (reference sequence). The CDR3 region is CASGRSGGLYNEQFF. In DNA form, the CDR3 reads TGTGCCAGCGGCCGGAGCGGGGGCCTATACAATGAGCAGTTCTTC.

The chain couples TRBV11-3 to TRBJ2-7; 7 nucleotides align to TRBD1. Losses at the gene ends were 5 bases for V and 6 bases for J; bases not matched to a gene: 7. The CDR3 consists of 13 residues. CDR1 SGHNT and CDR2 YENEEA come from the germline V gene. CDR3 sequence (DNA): TGTGCCAGCAGCGCAGGGGGTCGGGGCGAGCAGTACTTC. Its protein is CASSAGGRGEQYF.

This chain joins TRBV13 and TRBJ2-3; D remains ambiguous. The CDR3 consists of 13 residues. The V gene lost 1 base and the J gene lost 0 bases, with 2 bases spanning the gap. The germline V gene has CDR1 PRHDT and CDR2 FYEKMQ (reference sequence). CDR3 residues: CASSLESTDTQYF. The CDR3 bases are TGTGCCAGCAGCTTAGAGAGCACAGATACGCAGTATTTT.

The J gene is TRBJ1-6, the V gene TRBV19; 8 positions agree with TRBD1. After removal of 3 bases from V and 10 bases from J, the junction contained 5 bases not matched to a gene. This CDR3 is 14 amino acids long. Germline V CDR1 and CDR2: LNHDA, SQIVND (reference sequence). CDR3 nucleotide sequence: TGTGCCAGTAGTATTCAGGGGGCTAGATCACCCCTCCACTTT. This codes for CASSIQGARSPLHF. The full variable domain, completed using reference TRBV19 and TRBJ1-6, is DGGITQSPKYLFRKEGQNVTLSCEQNLNHDAMYWYRQDPGQGLRLIYYSQIVNDFQKGDIAEGYSVSREKKESFPLTVTSAQKNPTAFYLCASSIQGARSPLHFGNGTRLTVT.

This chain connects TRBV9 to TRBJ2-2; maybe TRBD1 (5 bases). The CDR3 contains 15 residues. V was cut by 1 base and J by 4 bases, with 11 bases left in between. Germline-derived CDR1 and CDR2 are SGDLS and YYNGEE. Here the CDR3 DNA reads TGTGCCAGCAGCGTAAGGGGTCGTGGCACCGGGGAGCTGTTTTTT. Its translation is CASSVRGRGTGELFF.

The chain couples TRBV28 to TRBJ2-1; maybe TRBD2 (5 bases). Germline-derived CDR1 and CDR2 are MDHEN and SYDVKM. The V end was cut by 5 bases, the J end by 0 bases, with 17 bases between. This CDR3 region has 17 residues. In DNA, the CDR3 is TGTGCCAGCAGTCGGGGTCGAGGTCAGAGCTCCTACAATGAGCAGTTCTTC. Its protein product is CASSRGRGQSSYNEQFF.

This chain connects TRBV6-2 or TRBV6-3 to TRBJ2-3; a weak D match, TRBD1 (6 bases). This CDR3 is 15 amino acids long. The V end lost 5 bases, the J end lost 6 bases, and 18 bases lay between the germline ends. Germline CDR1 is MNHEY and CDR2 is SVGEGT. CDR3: CASSPGQTPGDTQYF. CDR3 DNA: TGTGCCAGCAGTCCCGGACAGACCCCGGGGGATACGCAGTATTTT.

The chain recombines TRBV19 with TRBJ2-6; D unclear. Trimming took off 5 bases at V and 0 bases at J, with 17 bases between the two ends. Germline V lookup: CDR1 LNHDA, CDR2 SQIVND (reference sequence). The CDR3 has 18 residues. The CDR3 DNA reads TGTGCCAGTAGTTTTGTACACTCGGTGATCTCTGGGGCCAACGTCCTGACTTTC. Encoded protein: CASSFVHSVISGANVLTF. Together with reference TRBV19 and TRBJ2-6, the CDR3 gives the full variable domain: DGGITQSPKYLFRKEGQNVTLSCEQNLNHDAMYWYRQDPGQGLRLIYYSQIVNDFQKGDIAEGYSVSREKKESFPLTVTSAQKNPTAFYLCASSFVHSVISGANVLTFGAGSRLTVL.

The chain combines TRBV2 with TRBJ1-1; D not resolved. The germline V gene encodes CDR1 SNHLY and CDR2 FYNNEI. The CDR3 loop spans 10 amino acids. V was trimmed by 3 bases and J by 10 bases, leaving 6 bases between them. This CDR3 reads CASSDYGAFF. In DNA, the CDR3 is TGTGCCAGCAGTGATTACGGAGCTTTCTTT.

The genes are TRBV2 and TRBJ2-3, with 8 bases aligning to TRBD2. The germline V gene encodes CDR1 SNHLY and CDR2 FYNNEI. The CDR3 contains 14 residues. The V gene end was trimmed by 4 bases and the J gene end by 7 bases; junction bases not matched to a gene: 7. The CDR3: CASSVSAGGYTQYF. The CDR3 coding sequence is TGTGCCAGCAGTGTCTCCGCGGGGGGATATACGCAGTATTTT.

The CDR3 bases are TGTGCCAGCAGCTCAACCCCGAGTCGAGGCTACACCTTC. Its protein is CASSSTPSRGYTF. The V gene is TRBV4-2, the J gene TRBJ1-2, with D unclear. The V and J ends lost 5 bases and 8 bases respectively, with 15 bases between them. From germline, CDR1 is LGHNA and CDR2 YNFKEQ. The CDR3 has 13 residues.

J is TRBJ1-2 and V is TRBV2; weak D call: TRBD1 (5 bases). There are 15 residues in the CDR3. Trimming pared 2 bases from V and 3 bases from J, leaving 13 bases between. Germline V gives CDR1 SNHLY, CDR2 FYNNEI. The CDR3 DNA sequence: TGTGCCAGCAGTGAAAGGGGAGTAGGCTACTATGGCTACACCTTC. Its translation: CASSERGVGYYGYTF. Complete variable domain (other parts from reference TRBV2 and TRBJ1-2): EPEVTQTPSHQVTQMGQEVILRCVPISNHLYFYWYRQILGQKVEFLVSFYNNEISEKSEIFDDQFSVERPDGSNFTLKIRSTKLEDSAMYFCASSERGVGYYGYTFGSGTRLTVV.

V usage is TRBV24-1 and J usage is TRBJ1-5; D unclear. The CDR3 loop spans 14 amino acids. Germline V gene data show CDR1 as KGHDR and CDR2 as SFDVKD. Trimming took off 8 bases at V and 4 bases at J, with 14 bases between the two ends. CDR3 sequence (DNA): TGTGCCACCAAGGGCCCTGGGTGGAATCAGCCCCAGCATTTT. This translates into CATKGPGWNQPQHF.

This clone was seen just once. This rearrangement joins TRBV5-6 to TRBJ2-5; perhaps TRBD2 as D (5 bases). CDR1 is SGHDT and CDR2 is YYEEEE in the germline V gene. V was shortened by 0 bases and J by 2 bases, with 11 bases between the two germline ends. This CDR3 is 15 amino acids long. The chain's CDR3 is CASSLGRAVQETQYF. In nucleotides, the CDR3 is TGTGCCAGCAGCTTGGGGCGGGCCGTACAAGAGACCCAGTACTTC.

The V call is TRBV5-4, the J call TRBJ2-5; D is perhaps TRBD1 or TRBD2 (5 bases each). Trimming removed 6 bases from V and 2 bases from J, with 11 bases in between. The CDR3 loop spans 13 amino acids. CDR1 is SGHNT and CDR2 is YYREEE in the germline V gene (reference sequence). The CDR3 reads CASILRGQETQYF. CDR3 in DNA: TGTGCCAGCATATTGAGGGGACAAGAGACCCAGTACTTC.

CDR3 residues: CASSWGSGGSNVLTF. In DNA, the CDR3 is TGTGCCAGCAGCTGGGGAAGCGGGGGTTCCAACGTCCTGACTTTC. The chain joins TRBV7-3 to TRBJ2-6; 8 bases are shared with TRBD2. The V segment lost 4 bases and the J segment 8 bases; nucleotides outside the gene matches: 7. This CDR3 is built from 15 residues. Germline CDR1 is SGHTA and CDR2 is FQGTGA.

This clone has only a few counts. CDR3 sequence: CASTASGPQETQYF. CDR3 DNA: TGTGCCAGCACGGCTAGCGGGCCCCAAGAGACCCAGTACTTC. This chain uses TRBV6-6 with TRBJ2-5; TRBD2 agrees at 8 bases. CDR1 is MNHNY, CDR2 SVGAGI, per germline (reference sequence). The V gene end was trimmed by 7 bases and the J gene end by 1 base; junction bases not matched to a gene: 5. The CDR3 contains 14 residues.

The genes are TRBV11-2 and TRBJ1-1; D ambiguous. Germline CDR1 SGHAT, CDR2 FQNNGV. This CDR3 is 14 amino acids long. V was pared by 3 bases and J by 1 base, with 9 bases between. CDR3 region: CASSLAGTNTEAFF. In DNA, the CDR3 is TGTGCCAGCAGCTTGGCAGGTACGAACACTGAAGCTTTCTTT.

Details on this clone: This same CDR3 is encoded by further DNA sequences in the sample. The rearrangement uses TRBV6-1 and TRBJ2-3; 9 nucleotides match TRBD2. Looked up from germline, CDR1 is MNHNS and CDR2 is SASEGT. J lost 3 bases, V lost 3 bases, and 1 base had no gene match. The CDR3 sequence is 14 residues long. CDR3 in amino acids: CASSEGLATDTQYF. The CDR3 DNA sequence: TGTGCCAGCAGTGAGGGACTAGCTACAGATACGCAGTATTTT.

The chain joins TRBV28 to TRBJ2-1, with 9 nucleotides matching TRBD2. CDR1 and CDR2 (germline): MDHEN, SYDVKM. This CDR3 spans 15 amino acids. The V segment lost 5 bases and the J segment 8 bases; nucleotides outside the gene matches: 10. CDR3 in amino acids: CASSTLKGLADEQFF. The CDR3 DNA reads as TGTGCCAGCAGTACCTTGAAGGGACTAGCAGATGAGCAGTTCTTC.

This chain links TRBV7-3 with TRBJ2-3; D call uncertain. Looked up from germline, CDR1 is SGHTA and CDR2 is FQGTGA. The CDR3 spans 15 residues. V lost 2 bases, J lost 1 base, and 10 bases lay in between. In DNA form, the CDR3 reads TGTGCCAGCAGCTTAGGACCAGGCCGCACAGATACGCAGTATTTT. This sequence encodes CASSLGPGRTDTQYF. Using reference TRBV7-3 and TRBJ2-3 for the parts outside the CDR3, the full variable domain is GAGVSQTPSNKVTEKGKYVELRCDPISGHTALYWYRQSLGQGPEFLIYFQGTGAADDSGLPNDRFFAVRPEGSVSTLKIQRTERGDSAVYLCASSLGPGRTDTQYFGPGTRLTVL.

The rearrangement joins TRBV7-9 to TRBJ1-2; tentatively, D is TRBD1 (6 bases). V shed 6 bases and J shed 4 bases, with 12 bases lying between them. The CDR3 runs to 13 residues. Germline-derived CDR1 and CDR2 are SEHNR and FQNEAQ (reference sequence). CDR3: CASRSQGIYGYTF. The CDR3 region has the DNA TGTGCCAGCAGGTCGCAGGGGATCTATGGCTACACCTTC.

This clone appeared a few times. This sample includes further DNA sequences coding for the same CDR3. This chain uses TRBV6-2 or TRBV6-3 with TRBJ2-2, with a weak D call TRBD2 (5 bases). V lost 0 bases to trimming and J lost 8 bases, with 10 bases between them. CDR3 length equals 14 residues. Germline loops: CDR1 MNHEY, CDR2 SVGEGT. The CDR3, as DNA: TGTGCCAGCAGTTACTCGGAGGAGGCGGGGGAGCTGTTTTTT. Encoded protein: CASSYSEEAGELFF.